Below are 29 T cell receptor beta chains sequenced from a single sample in a study of human T cells and chemical hapten exposure. TCRdb itself ran the RACE reads through MiXCR, one entry per CDR3 protein. The sample lists 120,000 to 150,000 distinct CDR3 sequences, about an eighth occurring once. Time point given: patch test 2, 6 weeks after DPC sensitization. Treatment here: therapeutic diphenylcyclopropenone sensitization with weekly scalp DPC. The specimen was whole blood, collected in connection with sensitization to the hapten diphenylcyclopropenone (DPC). The receptor set was obtained from a woman in her forties or fifties with alopecia areata. Some clones in this sample may be carry-over from other donors' samples.

This sequence joins TRBV18 and TRBJ1-2; D call uncertain. V was cut by 4 bases and J by 8 bases, with 17 bases left in between. Germline CDR1 reads KGHSH; CDR2 reads LQKENI. This CDR3 is 14 amino acids long. CDR3 nucleotide sequence: TGTGCCAGCTCACTAAAAGTAACAAGCGTGGGCTACACCTTC. This codes for CASSLKVTSVGYTF.

The J gene is TRBJ2-7, the V gene TRBV7-9, with D perhaps assigned TRBD1 or TRBD2 (5 bases each). The CDR3 is 14 amino acids. The V end was cut by 7 bases, the J end by 6 bases, with 19 bases between. The germline V gene encodes CDR1 SEHNR and CDR2 FQNEAQ (reference sequence). CDR3 amino acids: CASTEGRGLLEQYF. CDR3 sequence (DNA): TGTGCCAGCACTGAGGGGCGCGGGCTCCTCGAGCAGTACTTC.

V gene TRBV11-2 combines with J gene TRBJ2-1; 9 bases align to TRBD1. Germline loops: CDR1 SGHAT, CDR2 FQNNGV. The CDR3 extends over 15 amino acids. V lost 5 bases, J lost 3 bases, and 5 bases stayed unmatched. CDR3 residues: CASSRLGQGYNEQFF. The CDR3 nucleotides read TGTGCCAGCAGCCGGCTGGGACAGGGCTACAATGAGCAGTTCTTC.

The chain links TRBV30 to TRBJ2-3, with 11 bases aligning to TRBD2. Germline V gives CDR1 GTSNPN, CDR2 SVGIG (reference sequence). There are 16 residues in the CDR3. The V segment lost 6 bases and the J segment 0 bases; nucleotides outside the gene matches: 8. The CDR3 here is CACPLGTSGSTDTQYF. CDR3 DNA: TGTGCCTGTCCCCTCGGGACTAGCGGTAGCACAGATACGCAGTATTTT. Combining the CDR3 with reference TRBV30 and TRBJ2-3 gives the whole variable domain SQTIHQWPATLVQPVGSPLSLECTVEGTSNPNLYWYRQAAGRGLQLLFYSVGIGQISSEVPQNLSASRPQDRQFILSSKKLLLSDSGFYLCACPLGTSGSTDTQYFGPGTRLTVL.

This clonotype was observed a handful of times. The genes are TRBV5-1 and TRBJ2-2; TRBD2 matches 9 bases. Per the germline V gene, CDR1 is SGHRS and CDR2 is YFSETQ. This CDR3 has 15 amino acids. Trimming cost V 2 bases and J 4 bases; bases outside gene matches: 3. The chain's CDR3 is CASSFLSGSTGELFF. As DNA, the CDR3 is TGCGCCAGCAGCTTCCTTAGCGGGAGCACCGGGGAGCTGTTTTTT.

This clonotype was picked up many times. CDR3 in amino acids: CASSLKPDRGLAPSSYNEQFF. CDR3 DNA: TGTGCCAGCAGCTTAAAACCGGACCGAGGACTAGCGCCAAGCTCCTACAATGAGCAGTTCTTC. V and J are TRBV7-2 and TRBJ2-1; 9 bases line up with TRBD2. V shed 2 bases and J 0 bases; nucleotides not matched to a gene: 17. The CDR3 has 21 residues. The germline V gene encodes CDR1 SGHTA and CDR2 FQGNSA.

This clonotype was seen more than once but under ten times. The CDR3 is CASSSIGNQPQHF. The CDR3 DNA is TGTGCCAGCAGTTCAATCGGCAATCAGCCCCAGCATTTT. The chain joins TRBV2 to TRBJ1-5; D remains unclear. Germline V gene lookup returns CDR1 SNHLY and CDR2 FYNNEI. This CDR3 contains 13 residues. The ends were cut back, 5 bases at V and 2 bases at J, with 7 bases in the middle.

This clonotype has just a few counts. The V gene is TRBV4-1, the J gene TRBJ2-4; 9 positions agree with TRBD1. CDR3 size: 15 residues. Losses at the gene ends were 1 base for V and 9 bases for J; bases not matched to a gene: 7. Germline CDR1 reads MGHRA; CDR2 reads YSYEKL. The CDR3 DNA reads TGCGCCAGCAGCCAAGGACAGGGGGAGAATGGCATTCAGTACTTC. Translated, it gives CASSQGQGENGIQYF.

This clonotype appeared many times. The chain couples TRBV20-1 to TRBJ1-2; D may be TRBD1 (5 bases). This CDR3 comprises 13 residues. V was clipped by 3 bases and J by 4 bases, with 12 bases between them. The V gene's germline CDR1 is DFQATT and CDR2 SNEGSKA (reference sequence). CDR3 sequence (DNA): TGCAGTGCTAGTTTGGAGACAGTCTATGGCTACACCTTC. Protein product: CSASLETVYGYTF.

This clonotype has at least ten counts. This sequence joins TRBV12-3 or TRBV12-4 and TRBJ2-7; 7 bases match TRBD1. The CDR3 consists of 14 residues. Trimming at V came to 5 bases and at J to 6 bases, leaving 10 bases not matched to a gene. CDR3 nucleotide sequence: TGTGCCAGCAGTCCCAGTTCATCAGGGGGCGAGCAGTACTTC. Translation gives CASSPSSSGGEQYF.

The J gene is TRBJ2-6, the V gene TRBV7-6; D is perhaps TRBD2 (6 bases). Trimming took off 2 bases at V and 0 bases at J, with 17 bases between the two ends. Germline loops: CDR1 SGHVS, CDR2 FNYEAQ. There are 19 residues in the CDR3. In DNA, the CDR3 is TGTGCCAGCAGCTTACTCCGGCGGGACGTAAGCTCTGGGGCCAACGTCCTGACTTTC. It specifies CASSLLRRDVSSGANVLTF. Together with reference TRBV7-6 and TRBJ2-6, the CDR3 gives the full variable domain: GAGVSQSPRYKVTKRGQDVALRCDPISGHVSLYWYRQALGQGPEFLTYFNYEAQQDKSGLPNDRFSAERPEGSISTLTIQRTEQRDSAMYRCASSLLRRDVSSGANVLTFGAGSRLTVL.

This clonotype has just a few counts. The rearrangement uses TRBV6-5 and TRBJ2-3, with TRBD1 matching over 8 bases. CDR1 MNHEY and CDR2 SVGAGI come from the germline V gene. The CDR3 totals 14 residues. J gave up 6 bases and V 3 bases, and 5 bases lay outside the gene matches. The CDR3 sequence: CASSYLGQADTQYF. CDR3 coding DNA: TGTGCCAGCAGTTATCTGGGACAGGCTGATACGCAGTATTTT.

In this sample, this clonotype turned up many times. The CDR3 loop reads CASSIDWAGGGTGELFF. In DNA, the CDR3 is TGTGCCAGTAGTATAGATTGGGCGGGAGGAGGCACCGGGGAGCTGTTTTTT. The chain recombines TRBV19 with TRBJ2-2, with TRBD2 identical over 8 bases. V lost 0 bases and J lost 4; bases outside the gene matches: 7. The CDR3 runs 17 residues. Germline CDR1 reads LNHDA; CDR2 reads SQIVND (reference sequence). The full variable domain, in which reference TRBV19 and TRBJ2-2 provide the parts outside the CDR3, is DGGITQSPKYLFRKEGQNVTLSCEQNLNHDAMYWYRQDPGQGLRLIYYSQIVNDFQKGDIAEGYSVSREKKESFPLTVTSAQKNPTAFYLCASSIDWAGGGTGELFFGEGSRLTVL.

This clonotype occurred a few times. The chain joins TRBV21-1 to TRBJ2-1; TRBD2 reflects the table's D call only, with no check against the DNA. TRBV21-1 is a pseudogene locus. The CDR3 spans 14 residues. CDR3 sequence: CASSKPSRLTYRFF. As DNA, the CDR3 is TGTGCCAGCAGCAAACCCTCTAGACTGACGTACCGGTTCTTC.

The rearrangement links TRBV13 to TRBJ2-3; D gene unclear. Germline-derived CDR1 and CDR2 are PRHDT and FYEKMQ (reference sequence). V was pared by 3 bases and J by 1 base, with 11 bases between. The CDR3 loop spans 15 amino acids. DNA of the CDR3: TGTGCCAGCAGCTTCCGCGTGAAAGGCACAGATACGCAGTATTTT. It translates to CASSFRVKGTDTQYF.

This clonotype appeared many times. The CDR3 sequence: CASSNWDSPNTEAFF. The CDR3 DNA sequence: TGTGCCAGCAGCAATTGGGACAGCCCGAACACTGAAGCTTTCTTT. The chain joins TRBV9 to TRBJ1-1, with TRBD1 matching 7 bases. From germline, CDR1 is SGDLS and CDR2 YYNGEE. After removal of 4 bases from V and 1 base from J, the junction contained 7 bases not matched to a gene. This CDR3 comprises 15 residues.

The rearrangement joins TRBV18 to TRBJ2-5; no firm D call. The germline CDR1 and CDR2 sequences are KGHSH and LQKENI. V lost 0 bases and J lost 5, with 10 bases in between. The CDR3 is 14 residues long. The CDR3, as DNA: TGTGCCAGCTCACCACCGAGTAGAAGTGAGACCCAGTACTTC. Translating gives CASSPPSRSETQYF.

The genes are TRBV7-8 and TRBJ2-7; D uncertain. Trimming shortened V by 5 bases and J by 5 bases, and 10 bases separated the two germline ends. In germline, CDR1 is SGHVS, CDR2 FQNEAQ. CDR3 length equals 12 residues. CDR3 sequence: CASSVLGNEQYF. CDR3 nucleotides: TGTGCCAGCAGCGTACTGGGGAACGAGCAGTACTTC.

Only a few counts were recorded for this clonotype. The V and J genes are TRBV12-3 or TRBV12-4 and TRBJ2-7; D might be TRBD1 or TRBD2, each matching 6 bases. Deletions cut 2 bases from V and 2 bases from J, with 16 bases between. The CDR3 is made up of 16 amino acids. The CDR3 nucleotides read TGTGCCAGCAGTTTATCGGGGGCGCGTATCACCTACGAGCAGTACTTC. This sequence encodes CASSLSGARITYEQYF.

The rearrangement uses TRBV7-2 and TRBJ2-5; 9 bases match TRBD1. V gave up 1 base and J gave up 4 bases; unmatched junction bases: 4. CDR3 length: 15 residues. The germline gives CDR1 SGHTA, CDR2 FQGNSA. The CDR3 region is CASSLGDRVLETQYF. The CDR3 coding sequence is TGTGCCAGCAGCTTAGGGGACAGGGTACTAGAGACCCAGTACTTC. Based on the CDR3 plus reference TRBV7-2 and TRBJ2-5, the full variable domain is GAGVSQSPSNKVTEKGKDVELRCDPISGHTALYWYRQSLGQGLEFLIYFQGNSAPDKSGLPSDRFSAERTGGSVSTLTIQRTQQEDSAVYLCASSLGDRVLETQYFGPGTRLLVL.

V gene TRBV14 combines with J gene TRBJ1-1; D call uncertain. Trimming removed 4 bases at V and 1 base at J, with 7 bases between. Germline V lookup: CDR1 SGHDN, CDR2 FVKESK. This CDR3 has 13 amino acids. In nucleotides, the CDR3 is TGTGCCAGCAGCCGAGTGAAGAACACTGAAGCTTTCTTT. Protein: CASSRVKNTEAFF.

The V call is TRBV20-1, the J call TRBJ2-3; maybe TRBD1 (5 bases). V was clipped by 0 bases and J by 1 base, with 11 bases between them. The CDR3 has 15 residues. Germline V gives CDR1 DFQATT, CDR2 SNEGSKA (reference sequence). The CDR3 nucleotides read TGCAGTGCTAGAGATGGCCAGGGCCGCACAGATACGCAGTATTTT. Its protein product is CSARDGQGRTDTQYF.

The chain recombines TRBV29-1 with TRBJ2-3; TRBD1 is a possible D gene (5 bases). Trimming took off 4 bases at V and 3 bases at J, with 11 bases between the two ends. Per germline, CDR1 SQVTM and CDR2 ANQGSEA. The CDR3 is 13 amino acids. The CDR3 DNA reads as TGCAGCGTTGGTGGGTCAGGGACAGATACGCAGTATTTT. Its translation is CSVGGSGTDTQYF.

The chain has TRBV28 and TRBJ2-7, with TRBD2 as a possible D gene (6 bases). Germline V gene sequence: CDR1 MDHEN, CDR2 SYDVKM. V shed 5 bases and J shed 0 bases, with 11 bases lying between them. This CDR3 is 14 amino acids long. As DNA, the CDR3 is TGTGCCAGCAGTGCAGGCGGGGCCTCCTACGAGCAGTACTTC. Translating it yields CASSAGGASYEQYF.

The chain employs TRBV20-1 and TRBJ2-7; 11 bases are a match to TRBD2. Germline CDR1 and CDR2: DFQATT and SNEGSKA (reference sequence). The CDR3 loop spans 16 amino acids. The junction had 16 bases not matched to a gene; V was cut back by 5 bases and J by 7 bases. The CDR3 here is CSAATLAGVGPGEQYF. CDR3 coding DNA: TGCAGTGCTGCTACACTAGCGGGAGTCGGTCCGGGGGAGCAGTACTTC.

Worth noting for this clonotype: The junction departs from the called germline gene at one end, perhaps through a read error. This rearrangement joins TRBV5-4 to TRBJ2-1; 8 bases fit TRBD2. Germline lookup yields CDR1 SGHNT and CDR2 YYREEE (reference sequence). The CDR3 totals 15 residues. CDR3 residues: CASRPPGGAYDEQFF. The CDR3 nucleotides are TGTGCCAGCAGGCCCCCGGGAGGGGCCTACGATGAGCAGTTCTTC. Filled out from reference TRBV5-4 and TRBJ2-1, the complete variable domain reads ETGVTQSPTHLIKTRGQQVTLRCSSQSGHNTVSWYQQALGQGPQFIFQYYREEENGRGNFPPRFSGLQFPNYSSELNVNALELDDSALYLCASRPPGGAYDEQFFGPGTRLTVL.

At least ten counts were recorded for this clonotype. The CDR3, as DNA: TGTGCCAGCAGTTTAGGGCAAGCCAAAAACATTCAGTACTTC. It codes for CASSLGQAKNIQYF. The chain couples TRBV28 to TRBJ2-4; D not resolved. The V gene's germline CDR1 is MDHEN and CDR2 SYDVKM. The CDR3 runs to 14 residues. V lost 2 bases and J lost 0, with 5 bases in between. Full variable domain (outside the CDR3, taken from reference TRBV28 and TRBJ2-4): DVKVTQSSRYLVKRTGEKVFLECVQDMDHENMFWYRQDPGLGLRLIYFSYDVKMKEKGDIPEGYSVSREKKERFSLILESASTNQTSMYLCASSLGQAKNIQYFGAGTRLSVL.

This clonotype was seen a handful of times. The CDR3 is CASSIGGMAPLTDTQYF. The CDR3, as DNA: TGTGCCAGTAGTATAGGGGGGATGGCCCCACTCACAGATACGCAGTATTTT. This chain joins TRBV19 and TRBJ2-3; TRBD1 or TRBD2 may be the D gene (5 bases each). With 1 base removed from V and 2 bases from J, the gap between germline ends came to 16 bases. The germline V gene has CDR1 LNHDA and CDR2 SQIVND (reference sequence). CDR3 length: 17 amino acids.

This rearrangement joins TRBV10-2 to TRBJ1-5; 8 bases line up with TRBD1. Germline assignment: CDR1 WSHSY and CDR2 SAAADI. The CDR3 has 15 residues. Trimming took 3 bases from V and 3 from J; bases not matched to a gene: 4. The CDR3 region is CASSDTGGYNQPQHF. DNA for the CDR3: TGCGCCAGCAGTGATACAGGGGGTTACAATCAGCCCCAGCATTTT.